This T cell receptor (beta chain) was sequenced during a study of blood T cell repertoires in COVID-19. Germline V gene sequence: CDR1 WSHSY, CDR2 SAAADI. Unmatched junction bases numbered 10, after V lost 5 bases and J lost 6 bases. The CDR3 has 15 residues. TCRdb's table, derived via immunoSEQ multiplex PCR, lists solely in-frame clones and lacks some. The data show nearly 200,000 clones, roughly 80% seen once. This rearrangement joins TRBV10-2 to TRBJ2-1, with TRBD1 matching over 7 bases. The sequencing input was peripheral blood. The sequence derives from a human donor in a cohort sampled during active COVID-19. The CDR3, as DNA: TGCGCCAGCAGTCGGACAGGAACCTCCACCAATGAGCAGTTCTTC. Translating it yields CASSRTGTSTNEQFF.